Following are 17 T cell receptor beta chains from one sample sequenced in a study of blood T cells in healthy people across ages. A second roughly 6 to 12 cycle PCR used barcoded and J-beta primers. TCRdb analysed the 5' RACE reads with MiXCR anew, one entry per CDR3 protein. The sample shows around 1.7 million distinct CDR3 sequences, roughly 28% of them seen only once. The specimen was blood. Every receptor here comes from a woman aged 25-40 years in good health.

Concerning this clonotype: Just one base apart from a much larger clone, this may be a read error. The genes are TRBV20-1 and TRBJ2-4; D is possibly TRBD1 or TRBD2 (5 bases each). The J call may be mistaken, given a closer DNA end match to TRBJ2-7. The CDR3 is made up of 13 amino acids. Germline V CDR1 and CDR2: DFQATT, SNEGSKA (reference sequence). CDR3 residues: CSARDRGSNEQYF. Here the CDR3 DNA reads TGCAGTGCTAGAGATCGGGGCTCCAACGAGCAGTACTTC.

The V gene is TRBV7-2, the J gene TRBJ2-3; 8 nucleotides align to TRBD2. V lost 1 base to trimming and J lost 1 base; unmatched junction nucleotides: 4. The CDR3 loop spans 16 amino acids. CDR1 SGHTA and CDR2 FQGNSA come from the germline V gene. The CDR3 nucleotides read TGTGCCAGCAGCTTAGGCGTAGCGGGGCGCACAGATACGCAGTATTTT. Translation: CASSLGVAGRTDTQYF.

V usage is TRBV19 and J usage is TRBJ1-1; 7 nucleotides agree with TRBD1. Germline-derived CDR1 and CDR2 are LNHDA and SQIVND (reference sequence). Trimming took 1 base from V and 6 from J; bases not matched to a gene: 5. The length of the CDR3 is 14 residues. CDR3 DNA sequence: TGTGCCAGTAGTATAGCCACAGGGGTCGCTGAAGCTTTCTTT. Protein: CASSIATGVAEAFF.

Turning to this clonotype: This may be a read error: a much more frequent sequence differs by one nucleotide. V is TRBV5-1 and J is TRBJ2-3; 7 nucleotides match TRBD1. Per the germline V gene, CDR1 is SGHRS and CDR2 is YFSETQ. The CDR3 runs to 15 residues. CDR3 DNA sequence: TGCGCCAGCAGTCCTGGGGACAGTTACACAGATACGGAGTATTTT. Translated, it gives CASSPGDSYTDTEYF.

This clonotype appeared a few times. CDR3 protein: CSARDSRVTNEKLFF. Written as DNA, the CDR3 is TGCAGTGCTAGAGATTCCAGGGTTACTAATGAAAAACTGTTTTTT. This chain joins TRBV20-1 and TRBJ1-4; the D gene is possibly TRBD1 (5 bases). This CDR3 contains 15 residues. The germline V gene has CDR1 DFQATT and CDR2 SNEGSKA (reference sequence). V was clipped by 0 bases and J by 2 bases, with 10 bases between them.

This clonotype was recorded a few times. V and J are TRBV29-1 and TRBJ1-4, with D maybe TRBD1 (6 bases). The CDR3 sequence is 12 residues long. In germline, CDR1 is SQVTM, CDR2 ANQGSEA. V was pared by 0 bases and J by 10 bases, with 9 bases between. CDR3 sequence: CSVEDGRGKLFF. For the CDR3, the DNA is TGCAGCGTTGAAGATGGCAGGGGAAAACTGTTTTTT.

This chain joins TRBV20-1 and TRBJ2-4; D is unclear. Trimming shortened V by 1 base and J by 0 bases, and 10 bases separated the two germline ends. Germline V gene lookup returns CDR1 DFQATT and CDR2 SNEGSKA (reference sequence). The CDR3 length is 15 residues. For the CDR3, the DNA is TGCAGTGCTAGAGCCGCTCACTTAGCCAAAAACATTCAGTACTTC. This codes for CSARAAHLAKNIQYF.

In its sample, this clonotype was seen a few times. V gene TRBV5-1 combines with J gene TRBJ2-3, with 7 nucleotides matching TRBD2. From germline, CDR1 is SGHRS and CDR2 YFSETQ. V lost 1 base and J lost 1; bases outside the gene matches: 9. The CDR3 loop spans 17 amino acids. The CDR3 loop is CASSLKMLAGGTDTQYF. CDR3 sequence (DNA): TGCGCCAGCAGCTTGAAGATGTTGGCGGGGGGCACAGATACGCAGTATTTT.

This clonotype was counted at least ten times. The chain is built from TRBV20-1 and TRBJ1-1; D possibly corresponds to TRBD1 (5 bases). CDR1 is DFQATT and CDR2 is SNEGSKA in the germline V gene (reference sequence). V was pared by 5 bases and J by 6 bases, with 16 bases between. The length of the CDR3 is 13 residues. CDR3 loop: CSAGAGLRAEAFF. CDR3 coding DNA: TGCAGTGCTGGGGCAGGACTGAGGGCTGAAGCTTTCTTT.

This clonotype was seen more than once but under ten times. The chain carries TRBV7-2 and TRBJ2-1; 11 bases are shared with TRBD2. Trimming cost V 4 bases and J 9 bases; bases outside gene matches: 8. Germline values: CDR1 SGHTA, CDR2 FQGNSA. The CDR3 spans 15 residues. The CDR3 here is CASSSSRLAGTEQFF. In nucleotides, the CDR3 is TGTGCCAGCAGCTCCTCAAGACTAGCGGGGACTGAGCAGTTCTTC.

In this sample, this clonotype turned up a few times. This chain joins TRBV12-3 or TRBV12-4 and TRBJ2-7; D is possibly TRBD2 (6 bases). The CDR3 is made up of 12 amino acids. Trimming pared 8 bases from V and 6 bases from J, leaving 14 bases between. The CDR3 DNA sequence: TGTGCCAGCGGGACTGCCTCTCTCGAGCAGTACTTC. It translates to CASGTASLEQYF.

This clonotype was counted a few times. The chain couples TRBV10-3 to TRBJ2-1, with D unresolved. The germline V gene has CDR1 ENHRY and CDR2 SYGVKD. The CDR3 consists of 16 residues. Deletions cut 0 bases from V and 5 bases from J, with 14 bases between. CDR3 loop: CAISESRLGGNNEQFF. CDR3 nucleotides: TGTGCCATCAGTGAGTCTCGTTTAGGCGGAAACAATGAGCAGTTCTTC.

The rearrangement uses TRBV14 and TRBJ2-5; D is unclear. Per germline, CDR1 SGHDN and CDR2 FVKESK. V was shortened by 2 bases and J by 1 base, with 8 bases between the two germline ends. The CDR3 is made up of 14 amino acids. CDR3 sequence reads: CASSQLRSQETQYF. The DNA for the CDR3 is TGTGCCAGCAGCCAACTCAGATCCCAAGAGACCCAGTACTTC.

This clonotype was seen more than once but under ten times. The CDR3 sequence is CASRRALSSYNEQFF. The CDR3 DNA follows: TGTGCCAGCCGCAGGGCCTTGAGCTCCTACAATGAGCAGTTCTTC. This sequence joins TRBV2 and TRBJ2-1; perhaps TRBD1 as D (5 bases). Trimming pared 8 bases from V and 0 bases from J, leaving 14 bases between. This CDR3 contains 15 residues. Looked up from germline, CDR1 is SNHLY and CDR2 is FYNNEI.

A few counts support this clonotype. V and J are TRBV3-1 and TRBJ2-7; no definite D call. The CDR3 loop spans 13 amino acids. With 4 bases removed from V and 3 bases from J, the gap between germline ends came to 10 bases. Germline CDR1 LGHDT, CDR2 YNNKEL (reference sequence). CDR3 DNA sequence: TGTGCCAGCAGCCGCAGACTCGACTACGAGCAGTACTTC. Translation: CASSRRLDYEQYF.

This clonotype was found many times. This chain uses TRBV6-5 with TRBJ1-2; D perhaps matches TRBD1 (6 bases). Germline lookup yields CDR1 MNHEY and CDR2 SVGAGI. Trimming took off 8 bases at V and 5 bases at J, with 18 bases between the two ends. The CDR3 is made up of 14 amino acids. CDR3 bases: TGTGCCAGCGGTTTTGGACAGCTTTCATATGGCTACACCTTC. Its translation is CASGFGQLSYGYTF.

The chain's CDR3 is CSGKTRPNEQFF. CDR3 nucleotides: TGCAGCGGCAAGACTAGGCCCAATGAGCAGTTCTTC. The V gene is TRBV29-1, the J gene TRBJ2-1; maybe TRBD2 (6 bases). The CDR3 totals 12 residues. V was shortened by 7 bases and J by 6 bases, with 13 bases between the two germline ends. Per germline, CDR1 SQVTM and CDR2 ANQGSEA.